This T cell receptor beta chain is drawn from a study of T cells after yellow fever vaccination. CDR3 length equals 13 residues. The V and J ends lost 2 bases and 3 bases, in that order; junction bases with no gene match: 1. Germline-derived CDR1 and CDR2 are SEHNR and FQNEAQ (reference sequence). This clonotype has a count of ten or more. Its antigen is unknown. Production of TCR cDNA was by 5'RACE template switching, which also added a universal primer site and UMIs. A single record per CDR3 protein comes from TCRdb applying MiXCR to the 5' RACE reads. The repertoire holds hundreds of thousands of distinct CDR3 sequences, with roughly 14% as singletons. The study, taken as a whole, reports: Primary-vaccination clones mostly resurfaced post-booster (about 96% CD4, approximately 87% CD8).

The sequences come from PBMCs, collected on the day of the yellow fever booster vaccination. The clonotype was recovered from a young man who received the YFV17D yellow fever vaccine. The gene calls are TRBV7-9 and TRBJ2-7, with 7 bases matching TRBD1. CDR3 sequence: CASSLSGGYEQYF. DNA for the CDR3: TGTGCCAGCAGCTTATCAGGGGGCTACGAGCAGTACTTC.